The text below deals with one TCR beta chain. This specimen comes from a study of radiation and T cells in renal cell carcinoma. Some clones are missing from TCRdb's copy, which holds only in-frame ones; the method was immunoSEQ multiplex PCR. The sample yields 150,000 or so clones, about 88% seen once. As to time point: baseline pretreatment blood. Documented treatment: 15 Gy SBRT to primary tumor, nephrectomy 4 weeks later. This CDR3 spans 13 amino acids. Germline V lookup: CDR1 SGHDN, CDR2 FVKESK. Trimming stripped 8 bases from V and 4 bases from J, with 12 bases between. Sample: blood, taken from a patient whose treatment included radiotherapy and nephrectomy. This chain joins TRBV14 and TRBJ1-3; D call uncertain. This clonotype was sampled from a woman in her 70s with renal cell carcinoma. CDR3 sequence: CASSTVGGNTIYF. CDR3 nucleotides: TGTGCCAGCTCTACAGTGGGAGGAAACACCATATATTTT.